The text below deals with one T cell receptor (beta chain). These data originate in a study of control samples from healthy donors and cancer patients. With V trimmed by 4 bases and J by 1 base, 10 bases remained unmatched. There are 17 residues in the CDR3. Looked up from germline, CDR1 is MNHNS and CDR2 is SASEGT. This table comes from immunoSEQ multiplex PCR, and its TCRdb copy is limited to in-frame clones, with some not included. The table has 100,000 to 150,000 clones, more than 75% seen once. The source is a man in his forties in good health. Sequencing used blood. The chain joins TRBV6-1 to TRBJ1-2, with 9 bases identical to TRBD1. DNA of the CDR3: TGTGCCAGCAGTGGACCGGGACAGGGTGGCGGTAACTATGGCTACACCTTC. Amino acid sequence: CASSGPGQGGGNYGYTF.